This T cell receptor beta chain is drawn from a study of T cell responses to AZD1222 COVID-19 vaccine (dated by TCRdb to the early 2020s). Looking at the study overall: AZD1222 recipients given second doses at about 4 weeks or at about 12 weeks were pooled, since spike-specific TCR depth and breadth were not found to differ between the two schedules. TCR sequencing was performed for over 230 trial participants, of whom about 200 were given two doses of AZD1222 and approximately 25 were given two doses of MenACWY control vaccine. Enrollment into the trials was organized by age into subgroups of 18-55, 56-69 and 70-plus years, and those subgroups contained roughly 140, 27 and 60 TCR-sequenced participants, respectively.

The cysteine opens and the phenylalanine closes a CDR3 of 16 amino acids. Kept here is only the CDR3 DNA, which spans 48 bases and is read in frame from base 1. For this chain, trimming is 4 bases at the V end and 4 bases at the J end, and the number of junction bases without a gene match is 10. The germline V gene sets CDR1 to ENHRY and CDR2 to SYGVKD. The time point label corresponds to: baseline before first vaccination. The vaccinee samples were drawn from two UK trials, COV001 and COV002, one of which was a single-blind randomized controlled phase 2/3 trial testing AZD1222 (ChAdOx1 nCoV-19) in healthy adults. Trial participant PBMC samples were collected at day 0 and day 28 after the second dose for TCRbeta chain sequencing. The CDR3 regions of human TCRbeta chains were analyzed by immunosequencing. As for the original processing: Repertoire TCRs were checked for matches against a reference library of SARS-CoV-2-specific TCRs that had been generated using the MIRA antigen-specificity platform. Breadth was defined as the fraction of unique TCRs that were SARS-CoV-2-associated. Depth was defined as the fraction of total T cells that were SARS-CoV-2-associated. Each spike-specific TCR was assigned to its reactive spike region and to a CD4 or CD8 class using the MIRA data. Log10-transformed breadth and depth values were compared by one-way ANOVA with Sidak's multiple comparisons tests. Not all clones reach the TCRdb copy of this immuneACCESS table, which keeps in-frame sequences only. Checked studies attribute under half of the gap to unresolved V genes and leave the rest unexplained. V and J calls and clone size follow that table, whereas D and trimming were derived from the DNA. The sample has about 160,000 clones on record, roughly nine tenths of them singletons. The ten largest clones add up to approximately 2% of the sample.

For this clone: The target of this receptor is not known. Base qualities are not recorded, but no much larger clone differs from it by a single base.

Paper-wide results and their limitations: Nearly half of unique spike-specific TCRs reportedly recognized epitopes outside regions mutated in the B.1.351 and B.1.1.7 variants. No day 14 peak-response samples were available, so repertoires were characterized only after the peak T cell response. The 56-69-year group was small, and its depth increase did not reach significance, likely because of low power. The vaccine-associated CD4 TCRs covered the entire spike protein, and the dominant responses fell in regions 160-218 and 743-854. Most participants were white British and females outnumbered males, and the authors suggested that clonal diversity may have been underestimated. A significant rise in spike-specific TCR breadth and depth was observed after two AZD1222 doses relative to day 0 and relative to MenACWY recipients. Conclusions about previously exposed vaccinees are limited, since just 6 or 7 AZD1222 recipients were seropositive for SARS-CoV-2 at baseline.

This sequence uses TRBV10-3 and TRBJ2-7, with TRBD1 identical over 10 junction bases. Source: peripheral blood, taken on day 0 of AZD1222 vaccination. This sequence was found in an adult in good health. The CDR3 region has the sequence CAISANSGTGEYEQYF. The nucleotide sequence is TGTGCCATCAGTGCCAATTCCGGGACAGGGGAATACGAGCAGTACTTC.